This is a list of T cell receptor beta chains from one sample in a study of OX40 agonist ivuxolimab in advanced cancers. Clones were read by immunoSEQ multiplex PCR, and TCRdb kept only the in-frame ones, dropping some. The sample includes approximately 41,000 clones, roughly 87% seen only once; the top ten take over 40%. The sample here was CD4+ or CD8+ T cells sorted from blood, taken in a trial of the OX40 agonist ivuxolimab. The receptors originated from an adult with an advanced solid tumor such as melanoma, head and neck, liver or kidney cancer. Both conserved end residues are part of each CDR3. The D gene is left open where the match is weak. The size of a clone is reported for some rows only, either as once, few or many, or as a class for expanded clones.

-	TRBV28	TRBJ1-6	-	TGTGCCAGCACCAGAAATTCACCCCTCCACTTT	CASTRNSPLHF
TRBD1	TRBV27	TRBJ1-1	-	TGTGCCAGCAGTTTAGTCGGACAGGGAAGGACTGAAGCTTTCTTT	CASSLVGQGRTEAFF
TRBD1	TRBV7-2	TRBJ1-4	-	TGTGCCAGCAGCTGGGATTTTAGGGAGCAGGGGGCGGCGAAAAAACTGTTTTTT	CASSWDFREQGAAKKLFF
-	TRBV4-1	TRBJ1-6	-	TGCGCCAGCAGCCTGTCTGGGGGGGGAGATTCACCCCTCCACTTT	CASSLSGGGDSPLHF
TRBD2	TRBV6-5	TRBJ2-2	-	TGTGCCAGCAGTTACTCTTGGGGGGGTACCGGGGAGCTGTTTTTT	CASSYSWGGTGELFF
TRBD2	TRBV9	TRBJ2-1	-	TGTGCCAGCAGCGCGTTAGCGGGGGACAACAATGAGCAGTTCTTC	CASSALAGDNNEQFF
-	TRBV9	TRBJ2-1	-	TGTGCCAGCAGAACAGACCTCTCCCCGGGGAATGAGCAGTTCTTC	CASRTDLSPGNEQFF
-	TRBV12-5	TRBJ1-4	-	TGTGCTAGTGGTTTGGACCGCACACAAGCACAGCCTGAAAAACTGTTTTTT	CASGLDRTQAQPEKLFF
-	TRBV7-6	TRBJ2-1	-	TGTGCCAGCAGCTTCTCGGGGACCGTCAATGAGCAGTTCTTC	CASSFSGTVNEQFF
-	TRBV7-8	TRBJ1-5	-	TGTGCCAGCAGCTTAAGACTGAGCAATCAGCCCCAGCATTTT	CASSLRLSNQPQHF
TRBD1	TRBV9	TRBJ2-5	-	TGTGCCAGCAGCGTAGGCGCAGGGGGCCTGGAGACCCAGTACTTC	CASSVGAGGLETQYF
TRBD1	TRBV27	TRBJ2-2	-	TGTGCCAGCAGTACCGGACAGGGTGACACCGGGGAGCTGTTTTTT	CASSTGQGDTGELFF
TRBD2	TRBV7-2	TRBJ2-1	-	TGTGCCAGCAGCTTAGTAGCGGGGGGCGGGTACAATGAGCAGTTCTTC	CASSLVAGGGYNEQFF
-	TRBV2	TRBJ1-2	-	TGTGCCAGCAGTGATATAACGGGGCTCGGGTATGGCTACACCTTC	CASSDITGLGYGYTF
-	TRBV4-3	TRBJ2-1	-	TGCGCCAGCAGCCTTTCCACGGGGGATAGGGATGAGCAGTTCTTC	CASSLSTGDRDEQFF
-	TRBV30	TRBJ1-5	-	TGTGCCTGGACCGGGAGCAATCAGCCCCAGCATTTT	CAWTGSNQPQHF
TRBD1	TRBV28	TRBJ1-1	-	TGTGCCAGCAGTTTTTACAGGGGAACTGAAGCTTTCTTT	CASSFYRGTEAFF
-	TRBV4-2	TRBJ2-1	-	TGTGCCAGCAGCCAACGCCTAGCGACGACGTACAATGAGCAGTTCTTC	CASSQRLATTYNEQFF
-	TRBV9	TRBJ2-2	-	TGTGCCAGCAGCGCTGGCGGGGTTGGGACCGGGGAGCTGTTTTTT	CASSAGGVGTGELFF
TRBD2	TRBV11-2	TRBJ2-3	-	TGTGCCAGCAGCCAGCGGGAGTGGATTAGCACAGATACGCAGTATTTT	CASSQREWISTDTQYF
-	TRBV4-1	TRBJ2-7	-	TGCGCCAGCAGCCAAGCCCAGGCCAGTCCCTCCTACGAGCAGTACTTC	CASSQAQASPSYEQYF
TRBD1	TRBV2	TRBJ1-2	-	TGTGCCAGCAGTGAAGGTGGACAGGGCTTTGGCTACACCTTC	CASSEGGQGFGYTF
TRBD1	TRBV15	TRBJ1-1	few	TGTGCCACCAGCAGAGATCAAGGGACAGCGAACACTGAAGCTTTCTTT	CATSRDQGTANTEAFF
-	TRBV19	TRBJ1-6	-	TGTGCCAGTAGTATAACCGACGGTGTAGGGTCACCCCTCCACTTT	CASSITDGVGSPLHF
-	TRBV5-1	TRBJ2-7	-	TGCGCCAGCAGCTTGTACCCGGCAGAAGGAAACTACGAGCAGTACTTC	CASSLYPAEGNYEQYF
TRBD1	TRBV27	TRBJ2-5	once	TGTGCCAGCAGTCCCATACAGGGGGCATCTGGGGAGACCCAGTACTTC	CASSPIQGASGETQYF
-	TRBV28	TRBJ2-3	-	TGTGCCAGCAAAGCGGAAGCCGTGCGTAGCACAGATACGCAGTATTTT	CASKAEAVRSTDTQYF
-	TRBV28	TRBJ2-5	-	TGTGCCAGCAGTTCTCGTTGGGGGGAAGAGACCCAGTACTTC	CASSSRWGEETQYF
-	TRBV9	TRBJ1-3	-	TGTGCCAGCAGCGGGGATGATGATAGCACCATATATTTT	CASSGDDDSTIYF
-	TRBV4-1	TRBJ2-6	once	TGCGCCAGCAGCCCTGACCCAGCTTCTGGGGCCAACGTCCTGACTTTC	CASSPDPASGANVLTF
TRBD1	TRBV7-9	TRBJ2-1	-	TGTGCCAGCAGGTGGGACAGAGAAGACAATGAGCAGTTCTTC	CASRWDREDNEQFF
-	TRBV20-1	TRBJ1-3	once	TGCAGTGCTGAGTCCGAAAACACCATATATTTT	CSAESENTIYF
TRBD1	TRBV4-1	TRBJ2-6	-	TGCGCCAGCAGCCGCGGACAGGTTGGGGCCAACGTCCTGACTTTC	CASSRGQVGANVLTF
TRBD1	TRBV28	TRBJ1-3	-	TGTGCCAGCAGTCCCTCACAGGGGAGGGGAAACACCATATATTTT	CASSPSQGRGNTIYF
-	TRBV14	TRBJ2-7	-	TGTGCCAGCAGCCAAGTAAGGCTTCCCTACGAGCAGTACTTC	CASSQVRLPYEQYF
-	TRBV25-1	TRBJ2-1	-	TGTGCCAGCAGTGAATCAGTGAGGGGTGGGGAGCAGTTCTTC	CASSESVRGGEQFF
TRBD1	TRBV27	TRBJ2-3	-	TGTGCCAGCAGTTTATCGCCCCGGACAGGGGAAGGCAATACGCAGTATTTT	CASSLSPRTGEGNTQYF
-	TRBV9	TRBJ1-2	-	TGTGCCAGCAGCGTAGAAACAACACCCTATGGCTACACCTTC	CASSVETTPYGYTF
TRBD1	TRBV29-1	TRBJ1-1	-	TGCAGCGTCGAGGGGGCCTTCAATGAAGCTTTCTTT	CSVEGAFNEAFF
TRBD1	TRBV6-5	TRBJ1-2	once	TGTGCCAGCAGTTATGGACAGGGACTGGATGGCTACACCTTC	CASSYGQGLDGYTF
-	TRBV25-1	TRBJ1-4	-	TGTGCCAGCAGTGAACGCCCGGGTCTTAGTGAAAAACTGTTTTTT	CASSERPGLSEKLFF
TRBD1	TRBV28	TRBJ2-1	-	TGTGCCAGCAGTCTTGCCGGGACAGCCTACAATGAGCAGTTCTTC	CASSLAGTAYNEQFF
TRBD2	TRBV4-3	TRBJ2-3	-	TGCGCCAGCAGTTCCGGGTGGCGGGGGGGCACAGATACGCAGTATTTT	CASSSGWRGGTDTQYF